The 8 T cell receptor beta chains reported below all come from one sample, sequenced in a study of cytomegalovirus exposure and HLA in healthy donors. 13 Jbeta primers and 60 Vbeta primers were used for the PCR. Only in-frame clones appear in the TCRdb table, and some are missing; sequencing was by immunoSEQ multiplex PCR. The sample yields 76,000 or so clones, over 65% seen once. Sequenced input: PBMCs. Source of these receptors: a woman between 40 and 55 years old in good health and CMV-seropositive.

This chain connects TRBV18 to TRBJ2-7, with 8 bases aligning to TRBD2. Germline loops: CDR1 KGHSH, CDR2 LQKENI. CDR3 size: 14 residues. V lost 2 bases to trimming and J lost 7 bases; unmatched junction nucleotides: 7. The CDR3 is CASSPAAGGREQYF. CDR3 DNA: TGTGCCAGCTCACCAGCCGCGGGAGGTCGGGAGCAGTACTTC.

The gene calls are TRBV18 and TRBJ1-1; TRBD1 is a possible D gene (5 bases). Trimming removed 6 bases at V and 0 bases at J, with 11 bases between. Germline V CDR1 and CDR2: KGHSH, LQKENI. This CDR3 has 14 residues. CDR3 sequence (DNA): TGTGCCAGCTCTAAGACAGAAGTGAACACTGAAGCTTTCTTT. It codes for CASSKTEVNTEAFF. The full variable domain, in which reference TRBV18 and TRBJ1-1 provide the parts outside the CDR3, is NAGVMQNPRHLVRRRGQEARLRCSPMKGHSHVYWYRQLPEEGLKFMVYLQKENIIDESGMPKERFSAEFPKEGPSILRIQQVVRGDSAAYFCASSKTEVNTEAFFGQGTRLTVV.

This clone appeared a single time. This chain uses TRBV15 with TRBJ2-6; D is unresolved. Germline V gene lookup returns CDR1 LNHNV and CDR2 YYDKDF (reference sequence). The V and J ends lost 3 bases and 0 bases respectively, with 3 bases between them. The CDR3 runs 14 residues. CDR3 protein: CATSSYSGANVLTF. The CDR3 nucleotides read TGTGCCACCAGCAGCTACTCTGGGGCCAACGTCCTGACTTTC.

The J gene is TRBJ2-1, the V gene TRBV7-6; 10 positions agree with TRBD2. CDR3 length: 19 amino acids. V shed 2 bases and J 2 bases; nucleotides not matched to a gene: 12. Per germline, CDR1 SGHVS and CDR2 FNYEAQ. The CDR3 region is CASSLFGRLAGGTYNEQFF. In DNA, the CDR3 is TGTGCCAGCAGCTTATTCGGCAGGTTAGCGGGAGGCACCTACAATGAGCAGTTCTTC.

This chain connects TRBV11-2 to TRBJ2-3; TRBD1 is a possible D gene (5 bases). The germline CDR1 and CDR2 sequences are SGHAT and FQNNGV. This CDR3 is 16 amino acids long. Trimming cost V 1 base and J 0 bases, with 11 bases left between them. The CDR3 DNA sequence: TGTGCCAGCAGCTTAGTCGCAGGGCTTAGCACAGATACGCAGTATTTT. As protein: CASSLVAGLSTDTQYF.

The chain uses TRBV5-1 and TRBJ2-5; TRBD2 aligns across 9 bases. After removal of 4 bases from V and 5 bases from J, the junction contained 15 bases not matched to a gene. Germline V gene data show CDR1 as SGHRS and CDR2 as YFSETQ. This CDR3 region has 17 residues. CDR3 nucleotides: TGCGCCAGCAGCCCCGGGGATAGCGGGAGTCTGATGGAGACCCAGTACTTC. It codes for CASSPGDSGSLMETQYF.

This clone was detected a few times. The chain joins TRBV4-2 to TRBJ2-5; 7 bases agree with TRBD1. The CDR3 is 15 amino acids. Germline CDR1 and CDR2: LGHNA and YNFKEQ. Germline trimming cut 5 bases from V and 5 bases from J; bases unmatched to any gene: 11. The CDR3 protein is CASSGRTGVGETQYF. The DNA of the CDR3 is TGTGCCAGCAGCGGTAGGACAGGCGTGGGGGAGACCCAGTACTTC.

V and J are TRBV2 and TRBJ2-1; D perhaps matches TRBD1 (8 bases). The V and J ends lost 7 bases and 5 bases respectively, with 15 bases between them. Germline V gives CDR1 SNHLY, CDR2 FYNNEI. The CDR3 covers 14 residues. This CDR3 reads CASKRGQVNNEQFF. CDR3 DNA sequence: TGTGCCAGCAAGCGGGGACAGGTCAACAATGAGCAGTTCTTC.